This TCR beta chain is from a study of brain T cells in children with intractable seizures. Findings of the study overall: Viral specificity was inferred only from CDR3 similarity; HCMV serostatus was unknown.

Regarding this clone: Its antigen remains unidentified.

This table comes from immunoSEQ multiplex PCR, and its TCRdb copy is limited to in-frame clones, with some not included. The top ten clones hold 20% to 25% of a sample with about 80,000 clones, about 90% of them seen once. The material sequenced was peripheral blood, taken at surgery. The receptor's source is a girl aged 2-10 years with Rasmussen encephalitis and intractable seizures.

The CDR3 DNA is TGTGCCAGCACCCGAGGCGCCTCTGGAAACACCATATATTTT. Its protein product is CASTRGASGNTIYF. This chain links TRBV11-2 with TRBJ1-3, with D uncertain. The V end lost 7 bases, the J end lost 0 bases, and 10 bases lay between the germline ends. The CDR3 covers 14 residues. CDR1 SGHAT and CDR2 FQNNGV come from the germline V gene.